These 23 T cell receptor beta chains originate from one sample sequenced in a study of T cell responses to AZD1222 COVID-19 vaccine. Data came from immunoSEQ multiplex PCR; TCRdb stores just in-frame clones and leaves some out. Here the sample spans 100,000 or so clones, roughly 87% being singletons. The specimen comprised peripheral blood, sampled 28 days after the second AZD1222 dose. The receptor set was obtained from an adult who received the AZD1222 COVID-19 vaccine.

The chain carries TRBV3-1 (or the pseudogene TRBV3-2) and TRBJ2-5, with 7 positions matching TRBD2. J gave up 2 bases and V 4 bases, and 4 bases lay outside the gene matches. Germline CDR1 and CDR2: LGHDT and YNNKEL (reference sequence). CDR3 length: 14 amino acids. The chain's CDR3 is CASSRWEGQETQYF. In DNA form, the CDR3 reads TGTGCCAGCAGCCGGTGGGAGGGGCAAGAGACCCAGTACTTC.

This clone was seen only a few times. The chain joins TRBV30 to TRBJ1-5; the D gene is possibly TRBD1 (5 bases). The V end was cut by 1 base, the J end by 0 bases, with 16 bases between. Germline CDR1 and CDR2: GTSNPN and SVGIG (reference sequence). The CDR3 has 17 amino acids. The CDR3 region is CAWSGGTNTYSNQPQHF. CDR3 nucleotides: TGTGCCTGGAGTGGAGGGACCAACACTTATAGCAATCAGCCCCAGCATTTT.

This rearrangement joins TRBV6-4 to TRBJ1-1; the D is unclear. This CDR3 is built from 15 residues. Germline-derived CDR1 and CDR2 are MRHNA and SNTAGT. The V end was cut by 0 bases, the J end by 0 bases, with 8 bases between. As DNA, the CDR3 is TGTGCCAGCAGTGACTCCCCGGGGATGAACACTGAAGCTTTCTTT. Its translation: CASSDSPGMNTEAFF.

V is TRBV13 and J is TRBJ1-4; possible D gene TRBD1, 5 bases. The germline V gene has CDR1 PRHDT and CDR2 FYEKMQ (reference sequence). The ends were cut back, 5 bases at V and 4 bases at J, with 11 bases in the middle. The CDR3 extends over 14 amino acids. This chain's CDR3 is CASSTGLFNEKLFF. CDR3 nucleotide sequence: TGTGCCAGCAGCACGGGACTGTTTAATGAAAAACTGTTTTTT.

This chain joins TRBV25-1 and TRBJ2-3; TRBD2 agrees at 9 bases. The V gene's germline CDR1 is MGHDK and CDR2 SYGVNS. CDR3 size: 14 residues. The V and J ends lost 7 bases and 3 bases, in that order; junction bases with no gene match: 5. CDR3 protein: CASNTAGGTDTQYF. The CDR3 nucleotides are TGTGCCAGCAATACGGCGGGAGGGACAGATACGCAGTATTTT.

As regards this clone: The identical CDR3 is also encoded by other nucleotide sequences in the sample. The CDR3 bases are TGTGCCAGTTCGACCCTTGCCGGGACCTACGAGCAGTACTTC. Translating it yields CASSTLAGTYEQYF. The rearrangement uses TRBV19 and TRBJ2-7; a possible D gene is TRBD2 (5 bases). Between the trimmed V and J ends, which lost 8 bases and 2 bases, there was a span of 16 bases. The CDR3 is 14 residues long. Germline lookup yields CDR1 LNHDA and CDR2 SQIVND (reference sequence).

The genes are TRBV19 and TRBJ1-1; the match to TRBD1 covers 7 bases. CDR1 is LNHDA and CDR2 is SQIVND in the germline V gene (reference sequence). CDR3 length equals 15 residues. V trimming: 1 base; J trimming: 4 bases; junction bases outside the gene matches: 6. This CDR3 reads CASSIAPGGGTEAFF. In DNA, the CDR3 is TGTGCCAGTAGTATAGCCCCAGGGGGAGGCACTGAAGCTTTCTTT.

This rearrangement joins TRBV4-1 to TRBJ2-1; 7 bases fit TRBD2. This CDR3 region has 13 residues. Germline CDR1 MGHRA, CDR2 YSYEKL. Trimming removed 1 base from V and 9 bases from J; junction bases left unmatched: 3. The CDR3 loop is CASSQGEGGEQFF. The DNA of the CDR3 is TGCGCCAGCAGCCAAGGGGAGGGTGGTGAGCAGTTCTTC.

This clone was seen more than once but under ten times. This sequence joins TRBV7-2 and TRBJ1-3; D perhaps matches TRBD1 (5 bases). V lost 0 bases and J lost 8, with 11 bases in between. Germline assignment: CDR1 SGHTA and CDR2 FQGNSA. This CDR3 has 14 residues. As DNA, the CDR3 is TGTGCCAGCAGCTTAGCTAGACAGCAAGACACCATATATTTT. This translates into CASSLARQQDTIYF.

The chain recombines TRBV19 with TRBJ2-1, with a weak D call TRBD2 (6 bases). In germline, CDR1 is LNHDA, CDR2 SQIVND (reference sequence). The V and J ends lost 6 bases and 7 bases respectively, with 13 bases between them. The CDR3 spans 13 residues. The CDR3, as DNA: TGTGCCAGTAGCGGGGGAGCAGTGAATGAGCAGTTCTTC. Residues: CASSGGAVNEQFF.

V gene TRBV21-1 combines with J gene TRBJ2-4; the table's D call of TRBD2 was not tested on the DNA. TRBV21-1 is flagged as a pseudogene. The CDR3 spans 17 residues. The CDR3 loop is CASTELAYALAKNIQYF. DNA of the CDR3: TGTGCCAGCACCGAACTCGCATACGCTTTAGCCAAAAACATTCAGTACTTC.

The gene calls are TRBV18 and TRBJ1-4, with TRBD1 matching 8 bases. The CDR3 spans 15 residues. CDR1 KGHSH and CDR2 LQKENI come from the germline V gene. The V segment lost 2 bases and the J segment 6 bases; nucleotides outside the gene matches: 5. The CDR3: CASSPSGGAYEKLFF. The DNA of the CDR3 is TGTGCCAGCTCACCATCAGGGGGCGCGTATGAAAAACTGTTTTTT.

J is TRBJ1-3 and V is TRBV3-1 (or the pseudogene TRBV3-2); D is perhaps TRBD1 (5 bases). Germline CDR1 reads LGHDT; CDR2 reads YNNKEL (reference sequence). The CDR3 spans 15 residues. Trimming took off 8 bases at V and 0 bases at J, with 14 bases between the two ends. The chain's CDR3 is CASADTGVSGNTIYF. Here the CDR3 DNA reads TGTGCCAGCGCCGACACGGGGGTCTCTGGAAACACCATATATTTT.

In this sample, this clone turned up a few times. The gene calls are TRBV28 and TRBJ2-7; D may be TRBD1 (5 bases). CDR1 is MDHEN, CDR2 SYDVKM, per germline. The length of the CDR3 is 15 residues. The V gene lost 3 bases and the J gene lost 0 bases, with 12 bases spanning the gap. The CDR3 region has the DNA TGTGCCAGCAGTTTTGGCCTCAGGGCCTCCTACGAGCAGTACTTC. Encoded protein: CASSFGLRASYEQYF. The full variable domain, in which reference TRBV28 and TRBJ2-7 provide the parts outside the CDR3, is DVKVTQSSRYLVKRTGEKVFLECVQDMDHENMFWYRQDPGLGLRLIYFSYDVKMKEKGDIPEGYSVSREKKERFSLILESASTNQTSMYLCASSFGLRASYEQYFGPGTRLTVT.

The V call is TRBV6-1, the J call TRBJ2-2, with 11 bases aligning to TRBD2. V was clipped by 6 bases and J by 7 bases; unmatched bases: 7. This CDR3 has 15 residues. Germline lookup yields CDR1 MNHNS and CDR2 SASEGT. The CDR3 spells CASSRLAGRGGELFF. The CDR3 coding sequence is TGTGCCAGCAGCCGACTAGCGGGACGAGGCGGGGAGCTGTTTTTT.

The V and J genes are TRBV5-1 and TRBJ2-5, with D possibly being TRBD2 (6 bases). CDR1 and CDR2 (germline): SGHRS, YFSETQ. The CDR3 extends over 15 amino acids. Trimming cost V 3 bases and J 9 bases, with 21 bases left between them. CDR3 amino acids: CASSSQDYGRGAQYF. CDR3 in DNA: TGCGCCAGCAGCTCTCAGGACTATGGACGTGGGGCCCAGTACTTC.

In this sample, this clone turned up once. The J gene is TRBJ2-6, the V gene TRBV10-1; D unresolved. CDR1 and CDR2 from the germline V gene are WNHNN and SYGVQD (reference sequence). The CDR3 consists of 17 residues. V was pared by 2 bases and J by 4 bases, with 15 bases between. CDR3 region: CASSEPSPEGGANVLTF. CDR3 sequence (DNA): TGCGCCAGCAGTGAGCCATCCCCGGAAGGGGGGGCCAACGTCCTGACTTTC.

The chain combines TRBV3-1 (or the pseudogene TRBV3-2) with TRBJ2-7; TRBD2 matches 12 bases. Germline V gene lookup returns CDR1 LGHDT and CDR2 YNNKEL (reference sequence). CDR3 size: 16 residues. V gave up 0 bases and J gave up 6 bases; unmatched junction bases: 6. CDR3 in DNA: TGTGCCAGCAGCCAAGATCAGGCGGGACTAGCGGGCGAGCAGTACTTC. Translated, it gives CASSQDQAGLAGEQYF.

This clone was seen once. The genes are TRBV14 and TRBJ1-2; D ambiguous. Germline CDR1 and CDR2: SGHDN and FVKESK. The ends were cut back, 1 base at V and 4 bases at J, with 7 bases in the middle. The CDR3 length is 13 residues. The CDR3 region has the DNA TGTGCCAGCAGCCAAGCTCGCGCCTATGGCTACACCTTC. It translates to CASSQARAYGYTF.

The chain combines TRBV27 with TRBJ2-7; D perhaps matches TRBD2 (7 bases). The germline CDR1 and CDR2 sequences are MNHEY and SMNVEV (reference sequence). This CDR3 comprises 14 residues. V shed 8 bases and J shed 6 bases, with 20 bases lying between them. The CDR3 sequence: CASGERGRGSEQYF. The CDR3, as DNA: TGTGCCAGCGGAGAGCGGGGCAGGGGCTCCGAGCAGTACTTC.

The genes are TRBV30 and TRBJ1-4, with 7 nucleotides matching TRBD1. Germline V gives CDR1 GTSNPN, CDR2 SVGIG (reference sequence). The J segment lost 10 bases and the V segment lost 2 bases, leaving 13 bases of the junction unmatched. The CDR3 spans 15 residues. CDR3 bases: TGTGCCTGGAGTCTAAGGACAGGAGGGGCTGGAAAACTGTTTTTT. It translates to CAWSLRTGGAGKLFF.

Comment on this clone: In the same sample, other DNA sequences code for this CDR3. This chain connects TRBV28 to TRBJ1-4; D gene unclear. Trimming left V 6 bases short and J 5 bases short, with 4 bases between. The length of the CDR3 is 11 residues. CDR1 is MDHEN, CDR2 SYDVKM, per germline. CDR3 loop: CASSSNEKLFF. CDR3 sequence (DNA): TGTGCCAGCAGCTCAAATGAAAAACTGTTTTTT.

The chain is built from TRBV18 and TRBJ1-2, with D uncertain. Germline assignment: CDR1 KGHSH and CDR2 LQKENI. This CDR3 is 13 amino acids long. V was clipped by 3 bases and J by 2 bases, with 7 bases between them. The CDR3 region is CASSPSANYGYTF. Written as DNA, the CDR3 is TGTGCCAGCTCACCGTCAGCGAACTATGGCTACACCTTC.